These 24 T cell receptor beta chains share one sample of origin, sequenced in a study of Graves' ophthalmopathy and Graves' hyperthyroidism. RNA transcripts served as template for amplifying TCR beta CDR3 sequences. Investigators did first-round RT-PCR with HTBI primers, then second-round multiplex PCR. Via MiXCR, TCRdb re-called the multiplex PCR reads, giving one row per CDR3 protein. Of some 170,000 distinct CDR3 sequences detected, 35% to 45% appear once; the ten largest clones hold approximately 9%. Sequencing was carried out using peripheral blood. The receptors were gathered from a man between 25 and 39 years old with Graves' ophthalmopathy.

The chain couples TRBV29-1 to TRBJ2-5, with D tentatively TRBD1 (6 bases). This CDR3 has 12 residues. The V gene's germline CDR1 is SQVTM and CDR2 ANQGSEA. Trimming stripped 8 bases from V and 5 bases from J, with 15 bases between. The CDR3 loop reads CSSNRDGETQYF. Here the CDR3 DNA reads TGCAGCTCGAACAGGGACGGGGAGACCCAGTACTTC.

This clonotype was recorded at least ten times. The CDR3 sequence: CATSDAQGSTEAFF. The CDR3 bases are TGTGCCACCAGTGATGCGCAGGGGTCCACTGAAGCTTTCTTT. This chain uses TRBV24-1 with TRBJ1-1, with D perhaps TRBD1 (6 bases). This CDR3 has 14 amino acids. The V end was cut by 3 bases, the J end by 4 bases, with 11 bases between. In germline, CDR1 is KGHDR, CDR2 SFDVKD.

This clonotype was seen repeatedly, ten times or more. V usage is TRBV11-1 and J usage is TRBJ2-7; TRBD2 agrees at 14 bases. There are 16 residues in the CDR3. Germline V gives CDR1 SGHAT, CDR2 FQDESV (reference sequence). The V gene end was trimmed by 5 bases and the J gene end by 6 bases; junction bases not matched to a gene: 9. The CDR3 spells CASSLGTSGSLAEQYF. The CDR3 region has the DNA TGTGCCAGCAGCCTCGGGACTAGCGGGAGTTTGGCCGAGCAGTACTTC.

This clonotype occurred a few times. The chain couples TRBV27 to TRBJ2-5, with 13 bases identical to TRBD2. J gave up 5 bases and V 5 bases, and 8 bases lay outside the gene matches. Looked up from germline, CDR1 is MNHEY and CDR2 is SMNVEV (reference sequence). The CDR3 has 16 amino acids. The CDR3 DNA follows: TGTGCCAGCAGTCCCTCGACTAGCGGGAGGACGGAGACCCAGTACTTC. It codes for CASSPSTSGRTETQYF.

This clonotype came up many times. The chain recombines TRBV10-3 with TRBJ1-6; the D is unclear. The germline CDR1 and CDR2 sequences are ENHRY and SYGVKD. Between the trimmed V and J ends, which lost 5 bases and 5 bases, there was a span of 10 bases. CDR3 length equals 14 residues. DNA of the CDR3: TGTGCCATCAGTTCCAGGCAGAATAATTCACCCCTCCACTTT. Its translation: CAISSRQNNSPLHF.

This clonotype was detected ten times or more. The chain links TRBV6-2 or TRBV6-3 to TRBJ2-7; 9 bases agree with TRBD1. Germline trimming cut 5 bases from V and 5 bases from J; bases unmatched to any gene: 7. Germline CDR1 reads MNHEY; CDR2 reads SVGEGT. The CDR3 is made up of 14 amino acids. The CDR3 bases are TGTGCCAGCAGTAAACCGGGACAGGGCGACGAGCAGTACTTC. Translation gives CASSKPGQGDEQYF.

This chain links TRBV20-1 with TRBJ2-7; D gene ambiguous. V was cut by 6 bases and J by 2 bases, with 11 bases left in between. The germline V gene has CDR1 DFQATT and CDR2 SNEGSKA (reference sequence). CDR3 length: 12 amino acids. The CDR3 DNA sequence: TGCAGTGCAACCGGGCTAGCCTACGAGCAGTACTTC. This gives the protein CSATGLAYEQYF.

There are many counts of this clonotype. Since no conserved phenylalanine or tryptophan closes the CDR3, a read error is the likely cause. The DNA is omitted, as the CDR3 cannot be located on it reliably, and the CDR3 follows TCRdb's listing. The CDR3 spells CASSDPDRGHYGVTL. The chain combines TRBV2 with TRBJ1-2; whether TRBD1, the table's D call, matches the DNA was not checked. Including both end residues, the CDR3 is 15 amino acids long. The germline V gene has CDR1 SNHLY and CDR2 FYNNEI.

This clonotype was seen at least ten times. The chain has TRBV2 and TRBJ1-1; 10 positions match TRBD1. Trimming took 7 bases from V and 2 from J; bases not matched to a gene: 7. This CDR3 has 15 residues. Germline V lookup: CDR1 SNHLY, CDR2 FYNNEI. CDR3 in DNA: TGTGCCAGCACCGCTGACAGGGGGCATAACACTGAAGCTTTCTTT. Translated, it gives CASTADRGHNTEAFF. The full variable domain, in which reference TRBV2 and TRBJ1-1 provide the parts outside the CDR3, is EPEVTQTPSHQVTQMGQEVILRCVPISNHLYFYWYRQILGQKVEFLVSFYNNEISEKSEIFDDQFSVERPDGSNFTLKIRSTKLEDSAMYFCASTADRGHNTEAFFGQGTRLTVV.

This clonotype came up many times. The chain is built from TRBV18 and TRBJ2-7; perhaps TRBD1 as D (5 bases). Trimming removed 5 bases from V and 6 bases from J, with 20 bases in between. Germline-derived CDR1 and CDR2 are KGHSH and LQKENI. The CDR3 is made up of 15 amino acids. Here the CDR3 reads CASSTSGPLLGEQYF. As DNA, the CDR3 is TGTGCCAGCTCAACCTCAGGGCCTCTCCTAGGCGAGCAGTACTTC.

The chain employs TRBV6-1 and TRBJ1-2, with unresolved D. V was clipped by 6 bases and J by 0 bases, with 11 bases between them. This CDR3 is built from 14 residues. Germline assignment: CDR1 MNHNS and CDR2 SASEGT. CDR3 residues: CASRRSPANYGYTF. The CDR3 coding sequence is TGTGCCAGCAGACGATCACCAGCTAACTATGGCTACACCTTC.

This clonotype is medium-sized (0.01 to 0.1%) within its sample. The rearrangement links TRBV28 to TRBJ2-2; 12 bases line up with TRBD2. Looked up from germline, CDR1 is MDHEN and CDR2 is SYDVKM. V dropped 9 bases and J dropped 5; count of bases not matched to a gene: 7. The CDR3 totals 15 residues. The CDR3 DNA is TGTGCCAGTTCTAGCGGGAGGGCCGATACCGGGGAGCTGTTTTTT. The encoded protein is CASSSGRADTGELFF.

The genes are TRBV27 and TRBJ2-5, with TRBD2 matching over 13 bases. Losses at the gene ends were 6 bases for V and 7 bases for J; bases not matched to a gene: 11. Per the germline V gene, CDR1 is MNHEY and CDR2 is SMNVEV (reference sequence). The CDR3 is 16 residues long. The CDR3 nucleotides are TGTGCCAGCAGACCGGGACTAGCGGGGACTCAGGGGACCCAGTACTTC. Encoded protein: CASRPGLAGTQGTQYF.

Many counts were recorded for this clonotype. The rearrangement links TRBV4-1 to TRBJ1-2, with D perhaps TRBD1 (5 bases). V was pared by 2 bases and J by 8 bases, with 24 bases between. This CDR3 comprises 17 residues. Per germline, CDR1 MGHRA and CDR2 YSYEKL. CDR3 nucleotides: TGCGCCAGCAGCCAAACCCACGTGGGCCGACAGTTTTTGGGCTACACCTTC. It translates to CASSQTHVGRQFLGYTF.

This clonotype was seen at least ten times. The chain uses TRBV12-5 and TRBJ2-2; D is undetermined. Per germline, CDR1 LGHNT and CDR2 FRNRAP. Deletions cut 3 bases from V and 1 base from J, with 3 bases between. This CDR3 contains 13 residues. The CDR3 DNA follows: TGTGCTAGTGGTTTCCTGAACACCGGGGAGCTGTTTTTT. Translating gives CASGFLNTGELFF.

The V call is TRBV19, the J call TRBJ1-1; D not certain. Trimming cost V 7 bases and J 4 bases, with 7 bases left between them. The CDR3 runs 11 residues. The germline V gene has CDR1 LNHDA and CDR2 SQIVND (reference sequence). DNA of the CDR3: TGTGCCAGTATGTTCGCCACTGAAGCTTTCTTT. It specifies CASMFATEAFF.

This chain joins TRBV6-1 and TRBJ1-5; a weak D match, TRBD1 (6 bases). V dropped 0 bases and J dropped 7 bases, with 16 bases sitting between them. This CDR3 is 16 amino acids long. The germline V gene has CDR1 MNHNS and CDR2 SASEGT. The CDR3 nucleotides read TGTGCCAGCAGTGAAGCGCCGGACAGATTGAGGCAGCCCCAGCATTTT. It yields the protein CASSEAPDRLRQPQHF.

This clonotype occurred many times. V usage is TRBV28 and J usage is TRBJ2-7; 7 positions match TRBD2. The germline V gene encodes CDR1 MDHEN and CDR2 SYDVKM. There are 14 residues in the CDR3. Germline trimming cut 6 bases from V and 2 bases from J; bases unmatched to any gene: 7. The CDR3 is CASRASGITYEQYF. The CDR3 DNA sequence: TGTGCCAGCAGAGCTAGCGGAATCACCTACGAGCAGTACTTC.

The chain uses TRBV6-1 and TRBJ2-5; D remains ambiguous. CDR3 size: 15 residues. V lost 6 bases and J 4 bases, leaving 18 bases between the germline ends. Looked up from germline, CDR1 is MNHNS and CDR2 is SASEGT. CDR3 bases: TGTGCCAGCAGGGAAAGCACTGTGAGGACAGAGACCCAGTACTTC. This encodes CASRESTVRTETQYF.

This clonotype was seen at least ten times. The chain employs TRBV27 and TRBJ1-2; possible D gene TRBD1, 5 bases. Trimming cost V 3 bases and J 2 bases, with 16 bases left between them. Germline CDR1 and CDR2: MNHEY and SMNVEV (reference sequence). The CDR3 contains 16 residues. The DNA of the CDR3 is TGTGCCAGCAGTTTTATCTGGGGCATGGCCAACTATGGCTACACCTTC. Residues: CASSFIWGMANYGYTF.

CDR3 loop: CAISDQGGETQYF. DNA for the CDR3: TGTGCCATCAGTGACCAGGGAGGGGAGACCCAGTACTTC. The chain couples TRBV10-3 to TRBJ2-5, with 7 bases identical to TRBD2. V gave up 3 bases and J gave up 5 bases; unmatched junction bases: 3. The CDR3 has 13 residues. Germline CDR1 is ENHRY and CDR2 is SYGVKD.

This clonotype was recorded at least ten times. This chain connects TRBV24-1 to TRBJ2-5; TRBD1 might be the D (5 bases). The CDR3 sequence is 16 residues long. The germline V gene has CDR1 KGHDR and CDR2 SFDVKD. Trimming took off 3 bases at V and 2 bases at J, with 15 bases between the two ends. CDR3 sequence: CATSDIRGAKQETQYF. The DNA for the CDR3 is TGTGCCACCAGTGATATCCGTGGGGCGAAACAAGAGACCCAGTACTTC.

This clonotype was found many times. The chain is built from TRBV3-1 and TRBJ1-2; unclear D gene. This CDR3 has 14 residues. Germline values: CDR1 LGHDT, CDR2 YNNKEL (reference sequence). V lost 1 base and J 0 bases, leaving 6 bases between the germline ends. CDR3 loop: CASSQGRTNYGYTF. For the CDR3, the DNA is TGTGCCAGCAGCCAAGGACGGACTAACTATGGCTACACCTTC.

In its sample, this clonotype was seen many times. The gene calls are TRBV29-1 and TRBJ2-6; no clear D. The V and J ends lost 5 bases and 3 bases respectively, with 2 bases between them. The CDR3 is 11 residues long. Germline CDR1 reads SQVTM; CDR2 reads ANQGSEA. The CDR3 DNA reads TGCAGCGTTTATGGGGCCAACGTCCTGACTTTC. Translating it yields CSVYGANVLTF.